The 30 T cell receptor beta chains below were found in one sample sequenced in a study of blood T cell repertoires in COVID-19. Assay used: immunoSEQ multiplex PCR; TCRdb lists only in-frame clones, some missing. The table has about 34,000 clones, around nine tenths seen once. Sequenced input: peripheral blood. These receptors were collected from a human donor with active COVID-19. The donor label of this sample is uncertain.

The rearrangement links TRBV7-9 to TRBJ2-3, with D possibly TRBD1 on 6 matching bases. The germline CDR1 and CDR2 sequences are SEHNR and FQNEAQ (reference sequence). The length of the CDR3 is 15 residues. Trimming cost V 5 bases and J 4 bases, with 16 bases left between them. This CDR3 reads CASSVTTGMSDTQYF. The CDR3 DNA reads as TGTGCCAGCAGCGTAACAACAGGGATGTCAGATACGCAGTATTTT.

V usage is TRBV2 and J usage is TRBJ2-3; 12 nucleotides match TRBD2. Per the germline V gene, CDR1 is SNHLY and CDR2 is FYNNEI. Trimming took 6 bases from V and 0 from J; bases not matched to a gene: 7. The CDR3 consists of 17 residues. The chain's CDR3 is CASRGLAGLPSTDTQYF. DNA for the CDR3: TGTGCCAGCAGAGGACTAGCGGGGTTACCTAGCACAGATACGCAGTATTTT.

The chain employs TRBV4-1 and TRBJ2-4; D possibly corresponds to TRBD1 (5 bases). In germline, CDR1 is MGHRA, CDR2 YSYEKL. Trimming shortened V by 1 base and J by 7 bases, and 14 bases separated the two germline ends. This CDR3 is built from 15 residues. CDR3 in amino acids: CASSQGRQPANIQYF. CDR3 sequence (DNA): TGCGCCAGCAGCCAAGGCAGACAGCCGGCGAACATTCAGTACTTC.

This chain links TRBV10-3 with TRBJ2-1, with 8 positions matching TRBD1. CDR3 length equals 13 residues. V lost 7 bases, J lost 7 bases, and 6 bases stayed unmatched. Germline CDR1 is ENHRY and CDR2 is SYGVKD. The CDR3 protein is CAITPGQVNEQFF. CDR3 in DNA: TGTGCCATCACTCCGGGACAGGTGAATGAGCAGTTCTTC.

The chain has TRBV4-3 and TRBJ1-1; maybe TRBD1 (6 bases). The CDR3 is 16 amino acids. V was pared by 4 bases and J by 1 base, with 16 bases between. The germline CDR1 and CDR2 sequences are LGHNA and YSLEER. For the CDR3, the DNA is TGCGCCAGCAGCCCACAAACAGGGAAAGGGAACACTGAAGCTTTCTTT. Translation gives CASSPQTGKGNTEAFF.

This chain uses TRBV2 with TRBJ2-2; 10 bases line up with TRBD1. Germline V gives CDR1 SNHLY, CDR2 FYNNEI. The CDR3 consists of 15 residues. V lost 6 bases to trimming and J lost 4 bases; unmatched junction nucleotides: 5. CDR3 protein: CASSLRTGGTGELFF. CDR3 nucleotides: TGTGCCAGCAGCCTACGGACAGGGGGCACCGGGGAGCTGTTTTTT.

V is TRBV5-1 and J is TRBJ1-5, with a weak D call TRBD1 (5 bases). CDR3 size: 14 residues. Germline CDR1 SGHRS, CDR2 YFSETQ. V lost 2 bases and J lost 3, with 9 bases in between. Here the CDR3 reads CASSLAGSNQPQHF. In nucleotides, the CDR3 is TGCGCCAGCAGCTTAGCAGGGTCCAATCAGCCCCAGCATTTT. The variable domain in full, with the rest retrieved from reference TRBV5-1 and TRBJ1-5, is KAGVTQTPRYLIKTRGQQVTLSCSPISGHRSVSWYQQTPGQGLQFLFEYFSETQRNKGNFPGRFSGRQFSNSRSEMNVSTLELGDSALYLCASSLAGSNQPQHFGDGTRLSIL.

The chain carries TRBV4-2 and TRBJ2-7, with 7 positions matching TRBD1. The CDR3 covers 14 residues. V dropped 1 base and J dropped 0; count of bases not matched to a gene: 0. Germline CDR1 reads LGHNA; CDR2 reads YNFKEQ. CDR3 sequence reads: CASSQGQGSYEQYF. The CDR3 bases are TGTGCCAGCAGCCAAGGACAGGGCTCCTACGAGCAGTACTTC.

The V call is TRBV5-4, the J call TRBJ1-3; D is unresolved. The CDR3 sequence is 14 residues long. The germline CDR1 and CDR2 sequences are SGHNT and YYREEE (reference sequence). Trimming took 0 bases from V and 4 from J, leaving 8 bases between them. As DNA, the CDR3 is TGTGCCAGCAGCTTGGGAATGCGAGGAAACACCATATATTTT. Translating it yields CASSLGMRGNTIYF.

The chain combines TRBV9 with TRBJ1-6; D not certain. Germline V CDR1 and CDR2: SGDLS, YYNGEE. Trimming cost V 0 bases and J 1 base, with 8 bases left between them. The CDR3 consists of 16 residues. The CDR3 bases are TGTGCCAGCAGCGTAGGAGGTCGGTCCTATAATTCACCCCTCCACTTT. It yields the protein CASSVGGRSYNSPLHF.

The chain uses TRBV18 and TRBJ2-5, with a possible D match to TRBD2 (5 bases). V was trimmed by 8 bases and J by 2 bases, leaving 12 bases between them. Germline assignment: CDR1 KGHSH and CDR2 LQKENI. This CDR3 contains 13 residues. CDR3 sequence reads: CASLSRVQETQYF. CDR3 DNA: TGTGCCAGCCTATCGCGGGTGCAAGAGACCCAGTACTTC.

V is TRBV19 and J is TRBJ2-7; TRBD1 is a possible D gene (5 bases). Per the germline V gene, CDR1 is LNHDA and CDR2 is SQIVND (reference sequence). The germline V and J ends were trimmed by 7 bases and 0 bases, with 16 bases remaining between them. The CDR3 length is 15 residues. The CDR3 sequence is CASKHLSDNSYEQYF. The CDR3 DNA follows: TGTGCCAGTAAACATCTCTCGGACAACTCCTACGAGCAGTACTTC. Filled out from reference TRBV19 and TRBJ2-7, the complete variable domain reads DGGITQSPKYLFRKEGQNVTLSCEQNLNHDAMYWYRQDPGQGLRLIYYSQIVNDFQKGDIAEGYSVSREKKESFPLTVTSAQKNPTAFYLCASKHLSDNSYEQYFGPGTRLTVT.

V gene TRBV28 combines with J gene TRBJ2-3; D unresolved. CDR3 length: 12 amino acids. Germline V gives CDR1 MDHEN, CDR2 SYDVKM. Trimming stripped 6 bases from V and 2 bases from J, with 6 bases between. Here the CDR3 DNA reads TGTGCCAGCAGCACTCCCACAGATACGCAGTATTTT. Residues: CASSTPTDTQYF.

This clone was detected only a few times. The chain joins TRBV4-3 to TRBJ1-2; 9 bases line up with TRBD1. Germline trimming cut 5 bases from V and 8 bases from J; bases unmatched to any gene: 3. Germline CDR1 reads LGHNA; CDR2 reads YSLEER. This CDR3 comprises 12 residues. In DNA, the CDR3 is TGCGCCAGCAGCTTGGGACAGGGCGGCTACACCTTC. Translated: CASSLGQGGYTF.

This clone was detected once. This rearrangement joins TRBV7-8 to TRBJ1-1; TRBD1 agrees at 8 bases. There are 16 residues in the CDR3. V gave up 0 bases and J gave up 1 base; unmatched junction bases: 4. Germline values: CDR1 SGHVS, CDR2 FQNEAQ. The chain's CDR3 is CASSLARTGRNTEAFF. The CDR3 DNA sequence: TGTGCCAGCAGCTTAGCAAGGACAGGGCGGAACACTGAAGCTTTCTTT.

CDR3 region: CASSWTSGGAQYF. In DNA, the CDR3 is TGTGCCAGCAGCTGGACTAGCGGGGGAGCGCAGTACTTC. This chain joins TRBV11-2 and TRBJ2-7; TRBD2 agrees at 13 bases. The CDR3 is 13 residues long. CDR1 and CDR2 (germline): SGHAT, FQNNGV. The ends lost 4 bases at V and 9 bases at J; junction bases unmatched: 3.

This clone was counted a single time. The chain employs TRBV7-9 and TRBJ1-2; TRBD1 matches at 10 bases. The CDR3 has 16 amino acids. Trimming at V came to 5 bases and at J to 2 bases, leaving 8 bases not matched to a gene. Per the germline V gene, CDR1 is SEHNR and CDR2 is FQNEAQ (reference sequence). In DNA, the CDR3 is TGTGCCAGCAGCCTCTGGACAGGGGGGAAAAACTATGGCTACACCTTC. Translating gives CASSLWTGGKNYGYTF.

J is TRBJ2-5 and V is TRBV28; TRBD2 matches at 9 bases. Unmatched junction bases numbered 11, after V lost 2 bases and J lost 7 bases. From germline, CDR1 is MDHEN and CDR2 SYDVKM. The CDR3 length is 16 residues. The CDR3 DNA is TGTGCCAGCAGTTTAATCCTAGCGGGGAAAGGCGCGACCCAGTACTTC. Protein sequence: CASSLILAGKGATQYF.

V gene TRBV7-9 combines with J gene TRBJ2-3, with a weak D call TRBD2 (6 bases). Germline CDR1 and CDR2: SEHNR and FQNEAQ (reference sequence). The CDR3 runs 13 residues. Trimming shortened V by 5 bases and J by 4 bases, and 10 bases separated the two germline ends. The CDR3 loop is CASSRTGADTQYF. The CDR3 DNA follows: TGTGCCAGCAGCCGTACGGGGGCAGATACGCAGTATTTT.

This sequence joins TRBV29-1 and TRBJ2-7; TRBD1 matches at 8 bases. V shed 6 bases and J 2 bases; nucleotides not matched to a gene: 3. Germline V gene data show CDR1 as SQVTM and CDR2 as ANQGSEA. The CDR3 sequence is 12 residues long. The CDR3 DNA reads TGCAGCGTCCGACAGGGGCCCTACGAGCAGTACTTC. It yields the protein CSVRQGPYEQYF.

This clone has a single count. The chain uses TRBV2 and TRBJ2-7, with D possibly being TRBD1 (5 bases). Between the trimmed V and J ends, which lost 7 bases and 7 bases, there was a span of 17 bases. The CDR3 covers 13 residues. CDR1 is SNHLY, CDR2 FYNNEI, per germline. CDR3 region: CASNEDYRFEQYF. The CDR3 region has the DNA TGTGCCAGCAATGAGGATTACAGGTTTGAGCAGTACTTC.

The rearrangement uses TRBV5-1 and TRBJ2-7; D is uncertain. Trimming stripped 0 bases from V and 2 bases from J, with 3 bases between. Germline V lookup: CDR1 SGHRS, CDR2 YFSETQ. The CDR3 is 12 amino acids. CDR3 region: CASSLEPYEQYF. CDR3 nucleotides: TGCGCCAGCAGCTTGGAGCCCTACGAGCAGTACTTC.

The DNA of the CDR3 is TGTGCCAGCTCATTACAGGGTCTCCTCGGGCCCCAGCATTTT. It translates to CASSLQGLLGPQHF. The gene calls are TRBV18 and TRBJ1-5, with D possibly TRBD1 on 6 matching bases. The germline CDR1 and CDR2 sequences are KGHSH and LQKENI. The V and J ends lost 5 bases and 9 bases respectively, with 17 bases between them. The CDR3 spans 14 residues.

This rearrangement joins TRBV7-2 to TRBJ1-6, with D hard to call. With 1 base removed from V and 9 bases from J, the gap between germline ends came to 10 bases. CDR1 is SGHTA and CDR2 is FQGNSA in the germline V gene. The CDR3 length is 14 residues. The CDR3 here is CASSLGSWVSPLHF. The CDR3 region has the DNA TGTGCCAGCAGCTTAGGGAGTTGGGTTTCACCCCTCCACTTT.

This chain uses TRBV4-3 with TRBJ2-3; 8 positions match TRBD2. V lost 0 bases, J lost 6 bases, and 5 bases stayed unmatched. Germline assignment: CDR1 LGHNA and CDR2 YSLEER. CDR3 length: 15 residues. The CDR3 region is CASSQEAGAGDTQYF. DNA of the CDR3: TGCGCCAGCAGCCAAGAAGCGGGGGCCGGGGATACGCAGTATTTT.

The rearrangement joins TRBV2 to TRBJ2-3; 10 positions agree with TRBD2. Trimming cost V 7 bases and J 14 bases; bases outside gene matches: 18. Per the germline V gene, CDR1 is SNHLY and CDR2 is FYNNEI. There are 15 residues in the CDR3. The CDR3 bases are TGTGCCAGCAACCTCATCGGTGACACAATAGCGGGGGGGTATTTT. As protein: CASNLIGDTIAGGYF.

V and J are TRBV4-2 and TRBJ2-3; D possibly corresponds to TRBD2 (6 bases). CDR1 and CDR2 (germline): LGHNA, YNFKEQ. The CDR3 has 15 amino acids. V gave up 1 base and J gave up 6 bases, with 14 bases separating them. CDR3 in DNA: TGTGCCAGCAGCCAAGGGGGCGGGGAGAGGGATACGCAGTATTTT. Translation gives CASSQGGGERDTQYF.

The chain joins TRBV4-3 to TRBJ1-3, with D uncertain. This CDR3 has 14 amino acids. V lost 0 bases to trimming and J lost 10 bases, with 13 bases between them. Per the germline V gene, CDR1 is LGHNA and CDR2 is YSLEER. The CDR3 DNA reads TGCGCCAGCAGCCAAGATCCTAAGGAGAAGACCATATATTTT. The encoded protein is CASSQDPKEKTIYF.

The V call is TRBV7-6, the J call TRBJ1-2; perhaps TRBD1 as D (5 bases). V was trimmed by 2 bases and J by 0 bases, leaving 10 bases between them. The CDR3 runs to 15 residues. Germline CDR1 SGHVS, CDR2 FNYEAQ. The CDR3 here is CASSLLQETNYGYTF. The CDR3 region has the DNA TGTGCCAGCAGCTTATTACAGGAGACTAACTATGGCTACACCTTC.

The chain uses TRBV11-1 and TRBJ2-5; TRBD2 aligns across 11 bases. J gave up 2 bases and V 3 bases, and 5 bases lay outside the gene matches. In germline, CDR1 is SGHAT, CDR2 FQDESV (reference sequence). The CDR3 contains 16 residues. The CDR3 nucleotides are TGTGCCAGCAGCTTTGCTCCTAGCGGGGGGCAAGAGACCCAGTACTTC. As protein: CASSFAPSGGQETQYF.